The 20 T cell receptor beta chains below come from one sample, sequenced in a study of spatial heterogeneity in lung cancer (dated by TCRdb to the late 2010s). Libraries were prepared through 5' RACE. Sequencing used a NextSeq 500. TCRdb reprocessing: public reads trimmed at Q25 with fastp, clones called with MiXCR, in-frame beta chains kept. Under each unique CDR3 protein, matching rows form one entry showing the most common genes and DNA. The sample contains 30,000 to 40,000 distinct CDR3 sequences, roughly 3% of them found a single time. Of the sample, under 40% falls within the top ten clones. What this sample's time point label stands for: sample taken at primary tumor resection. The source material was normal lung tissue next to the tumor, sampled at surgery. These TCRs come from a male donor with early-stage non-small cell lung cancer.

Points on this clonotype: With a much larger clone just one base away, this may be a read error. The chain is built from TRBV9 and TRBJ2-5; no reliable D call. The CDR3 contains 14 residues. In germline, CDR1 is SGDLS, CDR2 YYNGEE. With 0 bases removed from V and 0 bases from J, the gap between germline ends came to 6 bases. This chain's CDR3 is CASSVVGYQETQYF. The DNA of the CDR3 is TGTGCCAGCAGCGTAGTTGGGTACCAAGAGACCCAGTACTTC.

This clonotype showed up many times. The chain has TRBV20-1 and TRBJ1-2, with D maybe TRBD1 (5 bases). CDR3 length: 12 amino acids. Germline-derived CDR1 and CDR2 are DFQATT and SNEGSKA (reference sequence). The germline V and J ends were trimmed by 4 bases and 6 bases, with 12 bases remaining between them. The CDR3 bases are TGCAGTGCTACCCAGGGAATCGATGGCTACACCTTC. Translating gives CSATQGIDGYTF.

This clonotype came up many times. The chain employs TRBV7-2 and TRBJ2-5; TRBD1 might be the D (5 bases). This CDR3 is 17 amino acids long. Trimming pared 1 base from V and 0 bases from J, leaving 15 bases between. Germline V CDR1 and CDR2: SGHTA, FQGNSA. The CDR3: CASSLGVGRTYQETQYF. In DNA, the CDR3 is TGTGCCAGCAGCTTAGGGGTGGGGCGGACATACCAAGAGACCCAGTACTTC. Looking up the rest from reference TRBV7-2 and TRBJ2-5 gives the full variable domain: GAGVSQSPSNKVTEKGKDVELRCDPISGHTALYWYRQSLGQGLEFLIYFQGNSAPDKSGLPSDRFSAERTGGSVSTLTIQRTQQEDSAVYLCASSLGVGRTYQETQYFGPGTRLLVL.

Ten or more counts support this clonotype. The chain employs TRBV12-3 or TRBV12-4 and TRBJ2-2; possible D gene TRBD1, 6 bases. CDR3 length: 14 residues. V lost 10 bases, J lost 1 base, and 13 bases lay in between. The chain's CDR3 is CAIRTGLNTGELFF. CDR3 DNA sequence: TGTGCCATCAGAACAGGGCTGAACACCGGGGAGCTGTTTTTT.

This clonotype was counted many times. The chain carries TRBV4-1 and TRBJ2-5; 10 positions agree with TRBD2. There are 16 residues in the CDR3. The germline V gene has CDR1 MGHRA and CDR2 YSYEKL. The V gene end was trimmed by 0 bases and the J gene end by 4 bases; junction bases not matched to a gene: 5. CDR3 in DNA: TGCGCCAGCAGCCAAGATACTAGCGGGGATGGAGAGACCCAGTACTTC. This sequence encodes CASSQDTSGDGETQYF.

The sample holds many counts of this clonotype. The CDR3 region is CSVVASNPTDTQYF. The CDR3, as DNA: TGCAGTGTGGTGGCTAGCAACCCCACAGATACGCAGTATTTT. The J gene is TRBJ2-3, the V gene TRBV20-1, with D possibly being TRBD2 (5 bases). CDR1 is DFQATT, CDR2 SNEGSKA, per germline (reference sequence). The ends were cut back, 7 bases at V and 2 bases at J, with 16 bases in the middle. The CDR3 length is 14 residues.

This clonotype came up many times. The V gene is TRBV6-2 or TRBV6-3, the J gene TRBJ1-1; D remains ambiguous. CDR1 is MNHEY, CDR2 SVGEGT, per germline. This CDR3 has 12 residues. The ends were cut back, 6 bases at V and 7 bases at J, with 12 bases in the middle. The CDR3 loop is CASRPIGGEAFF. CDR3 nucleotide sequence: TGTGCCAGCAGGCCCATCGGCGGTGAAGCTTTCTTT.

In this sample, this clonotype turned up many times. The chain uses TRBV11-2 and TRBJ2-1, with D uncertain. Germline V gene sequence: CDR1 SGHAT, CDR2 FQNNGV. The CDR3 covers 16 residues. V lost 1 base to trimming and J lost 6 bases, with 16 bases between them. CDR3 in amino acids: CASSLGTFVSSNEQFF. CDR3 sequence (DNA): TGTGCCAGCAGCTTAGGAACATTCGTGTCGTCCAATGAGCAGTTCTTC.

This clonotype appeared many times. The chain is built from TRBV27 and TRBJ2-1, with D perhaps assigned TRBD1 or TRBD2 (6 bases each). The ends were cut back, 4 bases at V and 0 bases at J, with 22 bases in the middle. This CDR3 spans 19 amino acids. In germline, CDR1 is MNHEY, CDR2 SMNVEV (reference sequence). CDR3 DNA: TGTGCCAGCAGTTCCCCTAGGGGGGCCCCTAAAAGCTCCTACAATGAGCAGTTCTTC. This gives the protein CASSSPRGAPKSSYNEQFF.

In this sample, this clonotype turned up a few times. The CDR3 DNA reads as TGTGCCAGCAGCCCCCGACGGAGCGAGCAGTACTTC. Translated: CASSPRRSEQYF. This chain connects TRBV9 to TRBJ2-7; D is unresolved. This CDR3 is 12 amino acids long. Germline values: CDR1 SGDLS, CDR2 YYNGEE. V was pared by 4 bases and J by 6 bases, with 11 bases between.

This clonotype has at least ten counts. This chain links TRBV20-1 with TRBJ1-4; D is perhaps TRBD1 (5 bases). Between the trimmed V and J ends, which lost 3 bases and 6 bases, there was a span of 11 bases. The CDR3 totals 13 residues. Germline assignment: CDR1 DFQATT and CDR2 SNEGSKA (reference sequence). The chain's CDR3 is CSARSQGDEKLFF. The CDR3 DNA sequence: TGCAGTGCTAGGTCCCAGGGCGATGAAAAACTGTTTTTT.

This clonotype has only a few counts. The chain carries TRBV2 and TRBJ2-5; weak D call: TRBD1 (6 bases). CDR1 is SNHLY, CDR2 FYNNEI, per germline. The CDR3 is made up of 13 amino acids. Trimming took 4 bases from V and 1 from J, leaving 7 bases between them. The CDR3 sequence: CASSGQAQETQYF. CDR3 DNA: TGTGCCAGCAGTGGACAGGCCCAAGAGACCCAGTACTTC.

In its sample, this clonotype was seen many times. The chain employs TRBV4-1 and TRBJ2-7; 8 bases match TRBD1. This CDR3 is built from 14 residues. Trimming at V came to 4 bases and at J to 3 bases, leaving 5 bases not matched to a gene. Germline-derived CDR1 and CDR2 are MGHRA and YSYEKL. Here the CDR3 reads CASSPLGQGYEQYF. CDR3 bases: TGCGCCAGCAGCCCACTCGGACAGGGCTACGAGCAGTACTTC.

This clonotype appeared many times. This rearrangement joins TRBV7-2 to TRBJ2-1; possibly TRBD2 for D (7 bases). The V and J ends lost 2 bases and 8 bases respectively, with 16 bases between them. CDR3 length: 15 residues. Germline loops: CDR1 SGHTA, CDR2 FQGNSA. The CDR3 region has the DNA TGTGCCAGCAGCTTATGGGGGAGGGGGTCCCATGAGCAGTTCTTC. It yields the protein CASSLWGRGSHEQFF. Based on the CDR3 plus reference TRBV7-2 and TRBJ2-1, the full variable domain is GAGVSQSPSNKVTEKGKDVELRCDPISGHTALYWYRQSLGQGLEFLIYFQGNSAPDKSGLPSDRFSAERTGGSVSTLTIQRTQQEDSAVYLCASSLWGRGSHEQFFGPGTRLTVL.

The chain recombines TRBV18 with TRBJ2-2, with D unresolved. V was clipped by 0 bases and J by 9 bases, with 8 bases between them. In germline, CDR1 is KGHSH, CDR2 LQKENI. CDR3 length equals 13 residues. The CDR3 reads CASSPPVNRELFF. The CDR3 bases are TGTGCCAGCTCACCACCGGTCAACAGGGAGCTGTTTTTT.

The sample holds many counts of this clonotype. The V and J genes are TRBV20-1 and TRBJ2-6; D gene uncertain. The germline V and J ends were trimmed by 6 bases and 2 bases, with 11 bases remaining between them. This CDR3 spans 14 amino acids. Germline CDR1 DFQATT, CDR2 SNEGSKA (reference sequence). The CDR3 here is CSAERIPGANVLTF. The CDR3 bases are TGCAGTGCCGAACGAATCCCTGGGGCCAACGTCCTGACTTTC.

This clonotype has just a few counts. The chain carries TRBV7-2 and TRBJ2-7, with D possibly being TRBD1 (5 bases). Germline V gene sequence: CDR1 SGHTA, CDR2 FQGNSA. The CDR3 sequence is 13 residues long. V lost 1 base, J lost 4 bases, and 8 bases lay in between. The CDR3 bases are TGTGCCAGCAGCTTAGATAGACAGTACGAGCAGTACTTC. Translated: CASSLDRQYEQYF.

This clonotype was observed a few times. V is TRBV7-9 and J is TRBJ2-7, with D possibly matching TRBD1 (5 bases). The CDR3 covers 14 residues. The V end was cut by 1 base, the J end by 3 bases, with 10 bases between. CDR1 SEHNR and CDR2 FQNEAQ come from the germline V gene (reference sequence). CDR3 coding DNA: TGTGCCAGCAGCTTAGACCCGGACAACTACGAGCAGTACTTC. Translating it yields CASSLDPDNYEQYF.

This clonotype was observed many times. V and J are TRBV27 and TRBJ2-7; 7 nucleotides match TRBD2. V shed 5 bases, J shed 6 bases, and the junction held 7 bases outside the gene matches. The CDR3 totals 13 residues. Per the germline V gene, CDR1 is MNHEY and CDR2 is SMNVEV (reference sequence). The CDR3 coding sequence is TGTGCCAGCAGTGCTCAGGGAGGGGCCGAGCAGTACTTC. Amino acids: CASSAQGGAEQYF.

This clonotype was counted many times. The J gene is TRBJ1-1, the V gene TRBV28, with 7 positions matching TRBD1. The CDR3 totals 13 residues. The V and J ends lost 8 bases and 5 bases, in that order; junction bases with no gene match: 8. Germline lookup yields CDR1 MDHEN and CDR2 SYDVKM. CDR3 loop: CASGTGVWTEAFF. CDR3 DNA: TGTGCCAGCGGAACAGGGGTTTGGACTGAAGCTTTCTTT.